This T cell receptor beta chain was documented in a study of TIL therapy for anti-PD-1-resistant metastatic lung cancer. As for the study in general: Tumor harvest preceded PD-1/PD-L1 blockade, followed by nivolumab treatment. Study-wide findings and caveats: Treatment-naive, never-smoker and oncogene-addicted patients were overrepresented in this highly selected cohort.

Time point meaning: pre-treatment sample, taken before nivolumab and TIL therapy. Sequencing used immunoSEQ v3. Libraries were sequenced to 2 million to 2.5 million read pairs (survey) or roughly 4.5-6 million (deep). TCRdb keeps only in-frame clones here, not all; method: immunoSEQ multiplex PCR. The table includes tens of thousands of clones, 86% detected once. This clone was found a few times. As yet, its antigen is unknown. The sequenced sample was blood, obtained at baseline. This receptor was identified in a person aged 25-80 years with non-small cell lung cancer.

Here the CDR3 reads CSVPRREPYNEQFF. The CDR3 DNA follows: TGCAGCGTTCCTCGGAGGGAGCCTTACAATGAGCAGTTCTTC. This rearrangement joins TRBV29-1 to TRBJ2-1; D perhaps matches TRBD2 (6 bases). In germline, CDR1 is SQVTM, CDR2 ANQGSEA. The CDR3 is made up of 14 amino acids. Trimming took off 5 bases at V and 4 bases at J, with 15 bases between the two ends.